The clone carrying this T cell receptor beta chain was seen at least ten times. Its matching antigen is unknown. This sample is drawn from a study of glioma-infiltrating T cells. General study findings and limits: Gliomas, especially low-grade, showed above-expected tissue-blood divergence; non-neoplastic patients showed below. Very few CDR3 sequences were shared between tissue and blood.

Germline CDR1 is SGHTA and CDR2 is FQGNSA. CDR3 size: 15 residues. With V trimmed by 6 bases and J by 7 bases, 13 bases remained unmatched. Amplification of TCR alpha and beta CDR3 regions from RNA used iRepertoire nested multiplex PCR. Tissue mRNA or PBMC total RNA, roughly 90-450 ng, went into one-step reverse transcription and amplification. TCRdb used MiXCR to reprocess the multiplex PCR reads, holding one entry per CDR3 protein. This sample has approximately 110,000 distinct CDR3 sequences, with about 25% found just once. The gene calls are TRBV7-2 and TRBJ1-1; 8 bases are shared with TRBD1. The receptor's source is a human donor with low-grade glioma or glioblastoma, undergoing nonglioma brain surgery, or in good health (not recorded which). Sequenced sample: glioma tissue, nonneoplastic brain tissue, or PBMCs (not recorded which). This CDR3 reads CASRTIGQGEFEAFF. The CDR3 region has the DNA TGTGCCAGCAGGACAATCGGACAGGGAGAATTTGAAGCTTTCTTT.